Listed below are T cell receptor beta chains from one sample, sequenced in a study of molecular identifiers for immune sequencing clone quantification. TCRdb passed the PCR reads through MiXCR, listing each CDR3 protein once. The repertoire holds approximately 97,000 distinct CDR3 sequences, about 24% seen once, with around 0.92% in the top ten. The specimen was naive CD8+ T cells from blood, with Jurkat cell RNA spiked in. These receptors were obtained from a human donor in good health. Some libraries in this study had Jurkat cell RNA spiked in. Both conserved end residues are part of each CDR3. The D gene is left open where the match is weak. Clone size is shown for a subset of rows, as once, few, many or a class of expanded clone.

abundance	v_gene	d_gene	j_gene	CDR3nt	CDR3aa
many	TRBV5-1	TRBD1	TRBJ2-7	TGCGCCAGCAGCGGGGGACAGAACAACTACGAGCAGTACTTC	CASSGGQNNYEQYF
many	TRBV4-3	TRBD1	TRBJ2-5	TGCGCCAGCAGCCAAGGGACAGGGCAAGAGACCCAGTACTTC	CASSQGTGQETQYF
many	TRBV30	NA	TRBJ1-1	TGTGCCTGGAGTGTAAATTATGAAGCTTTCTTT	CAWSVNYEAFF
many	TRBV27	TRBD2	TRBJ2-1	TGTGCCAGCAGTCCACGTGGTAGCGGGAACAATGAGCAGTTCTTC	CASSPRGSGNNEQFF
many	TRBV27	NA	TRBJ2-7	TGTGCCAGCAGCTCCGAGGGCTGGAGTCGTTACGAGCAGTACTTC	CASSSEGWSRYEQYF
many	TRBV30	TRBD1	TRBJ2-3	TGTGCCTGGAGTCGCTCTGGACAGGGAACTATCACAGATACGCAGTATTTT	CAWSRSGQGTITDTQYF
many	TRBV29-1	NA	TRBJ1-2	TGCAGCGTTATCCCGGACTCTAACTATGGCTACACCTTC	CSVIPDSNYGYTF
NA	TRBV11-3	NA	TRBJ2-3	TGTGCCAGCAGCCATGGACGACCGGGAGATACGCAGTATTTT	CASSHGRPGDTQYF
few	TRBV19	NA	TRBJ2-2	TGTGCCAGTAGTATCTCTCTAGGATTAGGCGGGGAGCTGTTTTTT	CASSISLGLGGELFF
many	TRBV9	NA	TRBJ2-3	TGTGCCAGCAGGGGGGCCACAGATACGCAGTATTTT	CASRGATDTQYF
NA	TRBV14	NA	TRBJ1-5	TGTGCCAGCAGCCTCCTCAATCAGCCCCAGCATTTT	CASSLLNQPQHF
many	TRBV30	TRBD2	TRBJ2-7	TGTGCCTGGAGCTACGGGGGGTTTGAGCAGTACTTC	CAWSYGGFEQYF
many	TRBV5-6	NA	TRBJ2-7	TGTGCCAGCAGCTTGGTCTACGAGCAGTACTTC	CASSLVYEQYF
many	TRBV7-6	NA	TRBJ1-4	TGTGCCAGCAGTCCTCCCTACCCGGACGAAAAACTGTTTTTT	CASSPPYPDEKLFF
NA	TRBV9	NA	TRBJ1-1	TGTGCCAGCAGCGTTTTATCAGGGGACACTGAAGCTTTCTTC	CASSVLSGDTEAFF
NA	TRBV11-2	NA	TRBJ2-3	TGTGCCAGCAGCTCTACCGTGGGCGGCACAGATACGCGGTATTTT	CASSSTVGGTDTRYF
NA	TRBV4-3	NA	TRBJ2-2	TGCGCCAGCAGCCAAGAGGACCTTAGCGCCTTGACCGGGGAGCTGTTTTTT	CASSQEDLSALTGELFF
many	TRBV28	NA	TRBJ2-7	TGTGCCAGCAGTTTCGGCAGGGGTTACGAGCAGTACTTC	CASSFGRGYEQYF
NA	TRBV5-6	TRBD1	TRBJ1-4	TGTGCCAGCAGCGAAACAGGGGGTAGACTGTTTTTT	CASSETGGRLFF
many	TRBV28	NA	TRBJ2-5	TGTGCCAGCAGTTTAACAGTAAACCCCCAAGAGACCCAGTACTTC	CASSLTVNPQETQYF
many	TRBV7-9	NA	TRBJ2-1	TGTGCCAGCAGCTTAGGGGTATCCGCCTACAATGAGCAGTTCTTC	CASSLGVSAYNEQFF
NA	TRBV12-3/TRBV12-4	NA	TRBJ1-4	TGTGCCAGCAGTTTAGTAGGGGGATGGGAGCTGCAGAATGAAAAACTGTTTTTT	CASSLVGGWELQNEKLFF
many	TRBV27	TRBD1	TRBJ2-1	TGTGCCAGCAGTTCCGGACAGGGTCCCCCCGCCGAGCAGTTCTTC	CASSSGQGPPAEQFF
few	TRBV3-1	TRBD1	TRBJ1-2	TGTGCCAGCAGCCTGTTGGACAGGGAATATGGCTACACCTTC	CASSLLDREYGYTF
many	TRBV20-1	NA	TRBJ2-7	TGCAGTGCTAGAGAGGCTAGTATAATCTACGAGCAGTACTTC	CSAREASIIYEQYF
many	TRBV27	TRBD1	TRBJ1-1	TGTGCCAGCAGGCCTACAGGGGGCCACACTGAAGCTTTCTTT	CASRPTGGHTEAFF
many	TRBV13	NA	TRBJ2-7	TGTGCCAGCAGCTTAGCGGGACACTCGGAGGAGCAGTACTTC	CASSLAGHSEEQYF
many	TRBV7-2	NA	TRBJ2-1	TGTGCCAGCAGCACCCTACTCTACAATGAGCAGTTCTTC	CASSTLLYNEQFF
many	TRBV27	TRBD2	TRBJ2-7	TGTGCCAGCAGAGCCGTGGGACTAGCGGCCTCCTACGAGCAGTACTTC	CASRAVGLAASYEQYF
NA	TRBV4-1	TRBD2	TRBJ2-1	TGCGCCAGCAGCCAAGACGAGCTAGCGGGAGATCCCTACAATGAGCAGTTCTTC	CASSQDELAGDPYNEQFF
many	TRBV4-1	NA	TRBJ2-1	TGCGCCAGCAGCCCGACCGAGACAGGGAGGAATGAGCAGTTCTTC	CASSPTETGRNEQFF
many	TRBV7-9	TRBD1	TRBJ1-1	TGTGCCAGCAGCACCGACAGGGACGCACAACTCGGAAACACTGAAGCTTTCTTT	CASSTDRDAQLGNTEAFF
many	TRBV6-2/TRBV6-3	NA	TRBJ2-2	TGTGCCAGCAGTTACCTTACCGGGGAGCTGTTTTTT	CASSYLTGELFF
many	TRBV13	TRBD2	TRBJ2-7	TGTGCCAGCAGCTTGGGAGGAGCGGGGGCCTACGAGCAGTACTTC	CASSLGGAGAYEQYF
many	TRBV6-1	NA	TRBJ1-5	TGTGCCAGCAGTGAAGCGCGGGCACCGAACAATCAGCCCCAGCATTTT	CASSEARAPNNQPQHF
many	TRBV30	NA	TRBJ2-3	TGTGCCTGGACTGGGGGCGGAACTAGCACAGATACGCAGTATTTT	CAWTGGGTSTDTQYF
NA	TRBV5-1	TRBD2	TRBJ2-3	TGCGCCAGCAGCTTGGAGTTCGGGGGGGCTAGGGATACGCAGTATTTT	CASSLEFGGARDTQYF
NA	TRBV19	NA	TRBJ2-1	TGTGCCAGTAGTATAGCGGGGTTGCCCGAGGTTCGGCAGTTCTTC	CASSIAGLPEVRQFF
NA	TRBV19	TRBD1	TRBJ2-4	TGTGCCAGTAGTTCCCCGGACAGGGGAGCCAAAAACATTCAGTACTTC	CASSSPDRGAKNIQYF
NA	TRBV27	NA	TRBJ2-1	TGTGCCAGCAGTCCCGGGGTATCTGAGCAGTTCTTC	CASSPGVSEQFF
NA	TRBV6-5	TRBD2	TRBJ2-1	TGTGCCAGCAGTTATACTCCCCCCGATATAGTTACTAGCGGGTTTCCTGAGCAGTTCTTC	CASSYTPPDIVTSGFPEQFF
NA	TRBV9	NA	TRBJ2-5	TGTGCCAGCAGCACTACGGGCATGGAGGGAGAGACCCAGTACTTC	CASSTTGMEGETQYF
many	TRBV20-1	TRBD1	TRBJ2-3	TGCAGTGCTAGAGATAGGTCTGGGACAGGGGGCAGGGATACGCAGTATTTT	CSARDRSGTGGRDTQYF
many	TRBV5-1	NA	TRBJ1-1	TGCGCCAGCAAGCTGGGGGACACTGAAGCTTTCTTT	CASKLGDTEAFF
many	TRBV2	NA	TRBJ1-5	TGTGCCAGCAGTGATCAGGGTCAGCCCCAGCATTTT	CASSDQGQPQHF
many	TRBV5-1	NA	TRBJ1-1	TGCGCCAGCAGCCTCCCAGACCCGATCCAGAACACTGAAGCTTTCTTT	CASSLPDPIQNTEAFF
many	TRBV6-6	TRBD1	TRBJ2-1	TGTGCCAGCAGTACAAGACAGGGGAATGAGCAGTTCTTC	CASSTRQGNEQFF
many	TRBV2	NA	TRBJ2-5	TGTGCCAGCAGTGACCCAGGGCACCAAGAGACCCAGTACTTC	CASSDPGHQETQYF
few	TRBV27	TRBD2	TRBJ2-1	TGTGCCAGCAGTCAGGGACTAATTTTCCGCAATGAGCAGTTCTTC	CASSQGLIFRNEQFF
few	TRBV7-8	NA	TRBJ1-5	TGTGCCAGCAGCTTAGTGGGGGGTCGGCTCCAGCATTTT	CASSLVGGRLQHF
NA	TRBV4-2	TRBD1	TRBJ2-7	TGTGCCAGCAGCCAAGAGGAGACAGGGTCCTACGAGCAGTACTTC	CASSQEETGSYEQYF
many	TRBV19	NA	TRBJ2-7	TGTGCCAGTAGCCCCGCCGAAAAGGCTTCCTACGAGCAGTACTTC	CASSPAEKASYEQYF
many	TRBV6-5	NA	TRBJ1-5	TGTGCCAGCAGTTACACCTCAGGGATACAGCCCCAGCATTTT	CASSYTSGIQPQHF
many	TRBV6-6	NA	TRBJ2-7	TGTGCCAGCAGTCCTCCAGGGGCAAAATGGGACGAGCAGTACTTC	CASSPPGAKWDEQYF
NA	TRBV19	NA	TRBJ2-3	TGTGCCAGTAGTATGATAGCCACAGATACGCAGTATTTT	CASSMIATDTQYF